These 6 T cell receptor beta chains originate from one sample sequenced in a study of persistence of HIV-infected CD4 T cells. Their antigen targets remain unknown. Sequencing used immunoSEQ version 4 in survey mode. Clones were read by immunoSEQ multiplex PCR, and TCRdb kept only the in-frame ones, dropping some. The profile shows around 39,000 clones, 80% to 90% of them singletons. Nonspecific anti-CD3/anti-CD28 bead stimulation represents the broad CD4+ T cell repertoire. Responding CD4+ T cells were sorted by upregulation of both CD40 ligand and CD69. The sequencing here drew on CD4+ T cells sorted from PBMCs after approximately 19-hour stimulation, taken from a patient who received antiretroviral therapy. The receptor set was obtained from an adult man with HIV who was CMV-seropositive.

The V gene is TRBV3-1 (or the pseudogene TRBV3-2), the J gene TRBJ1-1; D possibly corresponds to TRBD1 (5 bases). This CDR3 is 15 amino acids long. Germline values: CDR1 LGHDT, CDR2 YNNKEL (reference sequence). V dropped 4 bases and J dropped 0 bases, with 12 bases sitting between them. Here the CDR3 reads CASSPGTEMNTEAFF. The CDR3 coding sequence is TGTGCCAGCAGCCCGGGGACGGAGATGAACACTGAAGCTTTCTTT.

The V gene is TRBV28, the J gene TRBJ2-7; D possibly matches TRBD1 or TRBD2 (7 bases each). V gave up 5 bases and J gave up 2 bases, with 13 bases separating them. The germline V gene encodes CDR1 MDHEN and CDR2 SYDVKM. The CDR3 length is 14 residues. CDR3 amino acids: CASSLRGGTYEQYF. The DNA of the CDR3 is TGTGCCAGCAGTCTCAGGGGGGGGACCTACGAGCAGTACTTC.

This sequence joins TRBV7-2 and TRBJ1-2; D perhaps matches TRBD1 (5 bases). The CDR3 is 15 residues long. The V and J ends lost 1 base and 6 bases respectively, with 15 bases between them. The germline CDR1 and CDR2 sequences are SGHTA and FQGNSA. The DNA for the CDR3 is TGTGCCAGCAGCTTAGGTCTCGGGACCGTGGATGGCTACACCTTC. Residues: CASSLGLGTVDGYTF.

This chain uses TRBV28 with TRBJ2-3; TRBD1 matches 9 bases. This CDR3 region has 16 residues. Trimming cost V 1 base and J 5 bases; bases outside gene matches: 7. CDR1 is MDHEN and CDR2 is SYDVKM in the germline V gene. The CDR3 sequence is CASSLSGTGLGDTQYF. CDR3 coding DNA: TGTGCCAGCAGTTTATCCGGGACAGGGTTAGGAGATACGCAGTATTTT.

This clone was seen only once. The chain recombines TRBV7-9 with TRBJ1-5, with 10 bases fitting TRBD1. Germline values: CDR1 SEHNR, CDR2 FQNEAQ (reference sequence). The CDR3 runs to 18 residues. Losses at the gene ends were 4 bases for V and 0 bases for J; bases not matched to a gene: 9. The CDR3 reads CASSSGTGALYSNQPQHF. DNA of the CDR3: TGTGCCAGCAGCTCCGGGACAGGGGCCCTTTATAGCAATCAGCCCCAGCATTTT.

The chain is built from TRBV28 and TRBJ2-2; perhaps D is TRBD1 or TRBD2 (5 bases each). CDR3 length: 13 amino acids. Germline V gives CDR1 MDHEN, CDR2 SYDVKM. The CDR3 here is CGAGTENTGELFF. The CDR3 DNA is TGTGGCGCCGGGACGGAAAACACCGGGGAGCTGTTTTTT.